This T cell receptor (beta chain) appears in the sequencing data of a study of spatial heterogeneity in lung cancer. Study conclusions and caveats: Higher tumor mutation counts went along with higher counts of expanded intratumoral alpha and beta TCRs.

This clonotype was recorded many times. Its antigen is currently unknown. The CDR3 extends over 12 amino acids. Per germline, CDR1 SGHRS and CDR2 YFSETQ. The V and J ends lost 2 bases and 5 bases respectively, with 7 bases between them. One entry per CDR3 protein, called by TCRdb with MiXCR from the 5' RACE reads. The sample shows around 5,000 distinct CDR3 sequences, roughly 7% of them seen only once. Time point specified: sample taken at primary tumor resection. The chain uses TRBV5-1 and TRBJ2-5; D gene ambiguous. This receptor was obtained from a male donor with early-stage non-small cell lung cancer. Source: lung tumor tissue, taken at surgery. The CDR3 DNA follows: TGCGCCAGCAGCTTTTCTGGGGAGACCCAGTACTTC. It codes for CASSFSGETQYF.